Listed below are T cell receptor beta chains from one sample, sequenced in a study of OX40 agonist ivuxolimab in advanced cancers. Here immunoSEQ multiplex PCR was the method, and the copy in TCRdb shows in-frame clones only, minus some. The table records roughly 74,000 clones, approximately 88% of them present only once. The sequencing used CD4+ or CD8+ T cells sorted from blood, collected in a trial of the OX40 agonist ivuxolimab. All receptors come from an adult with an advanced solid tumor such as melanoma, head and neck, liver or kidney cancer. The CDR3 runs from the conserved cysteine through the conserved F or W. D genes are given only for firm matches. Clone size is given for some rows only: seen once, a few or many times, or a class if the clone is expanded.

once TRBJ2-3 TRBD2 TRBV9 CASSVVGSGGPTDTQYF TGTGCCAGCAGCGTAGTGGGTAGCGGGGGCCCCACAGATACGCAGTATTTT
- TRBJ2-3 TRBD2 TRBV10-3 CAISLAGASSTDTQYF TGTGCCATCAGCCTAGCGGGAGCTTCCTCGACAGATACGCAGTATTTT
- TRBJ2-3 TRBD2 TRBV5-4 CASSAPAGGLVDTQYF TGTGCCAGCAGCGCCCCAGCGGGGGGACTCGTCGATACGCAGTATTTT
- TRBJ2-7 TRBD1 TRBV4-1 CASSQGGTGPYEQYF TGCGCCAGCAGCCAAGGGGGGACAGGGCCCTACGAGCAGTACTTC
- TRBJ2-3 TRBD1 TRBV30 CAWSDKGANTQYF TGTGCCTGGAGTGATAAGGGGGCAAATACGCAGTATTTT
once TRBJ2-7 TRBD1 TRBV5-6 CASSSFSGQQF TGTGCCAGCAGCTCCTTCTCGGGACAGCAATTC
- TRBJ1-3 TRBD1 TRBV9 CASGQGGQRNTIYF TGTGCCAGCGGACAGGGGGGTCAACGAAACACCATATATTTT
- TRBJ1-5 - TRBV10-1 CASSASLEQPQHF TGCGCCAGCAGTGCCTCCCTTGAGCAGCCCCAGCATTTT
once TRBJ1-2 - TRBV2 CASSEAHWQGRYF TGTGCCAGCAGTGAAGCGCATTGGCAGGGGCGATACTTC
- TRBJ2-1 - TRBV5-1 CASSLAGRVEQFF TGCGCCAGCAGCTTGGCCGGAAGGGTGGAACAGTTCTTC
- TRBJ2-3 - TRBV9 CASSPAGMTDTQYF TGTGCCAGCAGCCCCGCGGGGATGACAGATACGCAGTATTTT
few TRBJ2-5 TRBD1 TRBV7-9 CASSPSGGRETQYF TGTGCCAGCAGCCCCTCAGGGGGCCGAGAGACCCAGTACTTC
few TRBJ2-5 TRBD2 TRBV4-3 CASSQDLLAGEQETQYF TGCGCCAGCAGCCAAGATCTGCTAGCGGGGGAACAAGAGACCCAGTACTTC
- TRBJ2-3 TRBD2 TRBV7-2 CASSPGLVGTDTQYF TGTGCCAGCAGCCCGGGACTAGTGGGCACAGATACGCAGTATTTT
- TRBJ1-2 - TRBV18 CASSPASGRYGYTF TGTGCCAGCTCACCCGCCTCCGGGCGCTATGGCTACACCTTC